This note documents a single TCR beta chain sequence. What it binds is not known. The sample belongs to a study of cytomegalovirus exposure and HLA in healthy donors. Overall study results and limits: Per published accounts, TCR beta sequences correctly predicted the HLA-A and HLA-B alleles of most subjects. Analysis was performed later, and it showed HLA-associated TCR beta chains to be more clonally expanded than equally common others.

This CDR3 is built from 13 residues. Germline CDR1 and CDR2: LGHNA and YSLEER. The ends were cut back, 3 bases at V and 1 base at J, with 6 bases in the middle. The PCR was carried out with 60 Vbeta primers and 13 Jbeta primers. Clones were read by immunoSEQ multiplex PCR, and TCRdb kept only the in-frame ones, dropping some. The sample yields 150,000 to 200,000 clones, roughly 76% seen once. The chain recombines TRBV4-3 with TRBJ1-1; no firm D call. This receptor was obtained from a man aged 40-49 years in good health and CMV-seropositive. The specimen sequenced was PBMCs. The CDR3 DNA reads TGCGCCAGCAGCCACGGTGGGAACACTGAAGCTTTCTTT. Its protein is CASSHGGNTEAFF.